The 21 T cell receptor beta chains in this list originate from one sample, sequenced in a study of T cell responses to AZD1222 COVID-19 vaccine. The protocol was immunoSEQ multiplex PCR, while the TCRdb copy is restricted to in-frame clones and leaves out a portion. In the table there are 68,000 or so clones, around 80% of which are singletons. The sample consisted of peripheral blood, taken on day 0 of AZD1222 vaccination. The origin of the receptors is an adult in good health.

This chain links TRBV5-4 with TRBJ2-5, with D perhaps given as TRBD1 or TRBD2 (6 bases each). Trimming pared 4 bases from V and 5 bases from J, leaving 18 bases between. This CDR3 is 15 amino acids long. The germline V gene has CDR1 SGHNT and CDR2 YYREEE (reference sequence). The DNA of the CDR3 is TGTGCCAGCAGCGGAGGGGGGCCCCTTCTGGAGACCCAGTACTTC. Residues: CASSGGGPLLETQYF.

The chain couples TRBV29-1 to TRBJ2-1; 7 nucleotides align to TRBD2. The germline V gene encodes CDR1 SQVTM and CDR2 ANQGSEA. The junction had 6 bases not matched to a gene; V was cut back by 4 bases and J by 0 bases. There are 15 residues in the CDR3. The CDR3 nucleotides are TGCAGCGTTGGGGGGGGACGGAGCTCCTACAATGAGCAGTTCTTC. It translates to CSVGGGRSSYNEQFF.

The V and J genes are TRBV5-4 and TRBJ2-1; 7 bases agree with TRBD1. The CDR3 totals 13 residues. Germline V CDR1 and CDR2: SGHNT, YYREEE (reference sequence). V shed 4 bases, J shed 4 bases, and the junction held 2 bases outside the gene matches. In DNA form, the CDR3 reads TGTGCCAGCAGCCAGGGACAGTACAATGAGCAGTTCTTC. It translates to CASSQGQYNEQFF.

The V and J genes are TRBV2 and TRBJ2-3, with D unclear. Between the trimmed V and J ends, which lost 4 bases and 5 bases, there was a span of 4 bases. This CDR3 contains 11 residues. Per germline, CDR1 SNHLY and CDR2 FYNNEI. The CDR3 region is CASSAIDTQYF. The CDR3 DNA is TGTGCCAGCAGTGCTATAGATACGCAGTATTTT.

This clone was seen a single time. This chain connects TRBV6-1 to TRBJ1-3; D gene unclear. This CDR3 region has 16 residues. V was trimmed by 1 base and J by 4 bases, leaving 14 bases between them. Germline-derived CDR1 and CDR2 are MNHNS and SASEGT. The CDR3: CASSEDMWTRGNTIYF. CDR3 nucleotides: TGTGCCAGCAGTGAAGACATGTGGACGAGAGGAAACACCATATATTTT.

This clone was recorded once. The chain joins TRBV28 to TRBJ1-4; D gene ambiguous. Germline V lookup: CDR1 MDHEN, CDR2 SYDVKM. V lost 9 bases to trimming and J lost 3 bases, with 8 bases between them. The length of the CDR3 is 12 residues. Here the CDR3 DNA reads TGTGCCAGTGGTCTCGCTAATGAAAAACTGTTTTTT. Translation: CASGLANEKLFF.

The chain has TRBV11-2 and TRBJ2-7; D remains unclear. This CDR3 region has 16 residues. Trimming stripped 0 bases from V and 0 bases from J, with 12 bases between. Germline assignment: CDR1 SGHAT and CDR2 FQNNGV. The CDR3 protein is CASSLDWEQLSYEQYF. CDR3 coding DNA: TGTGCCAGCAGCTTAGATTGGGAACAGCTCTCCTACGAGCAGTACTTC.

Only a few counts were recorded for this clone. The genes are TRBV7-9 and TRBJ2-6, with D uncertain. Germline values: CDR1 SEHNR, CDR2 FQNEAQ (reference sequence). V was cut by 6 bases and J by 5 bases, with 5 bases left in between. The CDR3 extends over 12 amino acids. The CDR3 sequence is CASRGWANVLTF. The CDR3 bases are TGTGCCAGCAGGGGCTGGGCCAACGTCCTGACTTTC.

The rearrangement links TRBV10-3 to TRBJ2-7, with 9 bases that match TRBD1. The CDR3 is made up of 15 amino acids. With V trimmed by 10 bases and J by 2 bases, 12 bases remained unmatched. The germline CDR1 and CDR2 sequences are ENHRY and SYGVKD. The CDR3 here is CATRKGQGKTYEQYF. The CDR3 coding sequence is TGTGCCACTAGAAAGGGACAGGGAAAAACCTACGAGCAGTACTTC.

This clone was seen only a few times. V is TRBV2 and J is TRBJ2-7; TRBD2 matches 8 bases. The CDR3 consists of 14 residues. Germline V gene sequence: CDR1 SNHLY, CDR2 FYNNEI. V was clipped by 8 bases and J by 2 bases; unmatched bases: 8. The CDR3 DNA is TGTGCCAGCCGAGGACTAGCAGGAACCTACGAGCAGTACTTC. This encodes CASRGLAGTYEQYF. Filled out from reference TRBV2 and TRBJ2-7, the complete variable domain reads EPEVTQTPSHQVTQMGQEVILRCVPISNHLYFYWYRQILGQKVEFLVSFYNNEISEKSEIFDDQFSVERPDGSNFTLKIRSTKLEDSAMYFCASRGLAGTYEQYFGPGTRLTVT.

V is TRBV4-1 and J is TRBJ1-1; 9 positions agree with TRBD1. J gave up 6 bases and V 9 bases, and 5 bases lay outside the gene matches. Germline V lookup: CDR1 MGHRA, CDR2 YSYEKL. The CDR3 covers 12 residues. The CDR3 loop is CASRQGGAEAFF. The DNA for the CDR3 is TGCGCCAGTCGACAGGGGGGGGCTGAAGCTTTCTTT.

V usage is TRBV29-1 and J usage is TRBJ1-4, with D possibly TRBD1 on 6 matching bases. Germline V gives CDR1 SQVTM, CDR2 ANQGSEA. The CDR3 consists of 15 residues. Trimming pared 8 bases from V and 8 bases from J, leaving 24 bases between. The CDR3 reads CSTKKTGGSGEKLFF. CDR3 DNA sequence: TGCAGCACCAAAAAAACCGGGGGCTCTGGGGAAAAACTGTTTTTT.

The V call is TRBV4-1, the J call TRBJ1-3; possible D gene TRBD1, 5 bases. V shed 1 base and J shed 0 bases, with 19 bases lying between them. CDR1 and CDR2 (germline): MGHRA, YSYEKL. This CDR3 is 19 amino acids long. The CDR3 nucleotides read TGCGCCAGCAGCCAAGGAACGCGGCAGGGATTAGTCTCTGGAAACACCATATATTTT. Amino acids: CASSQGTRQGLVSGNTIYF.

The V call is TRBV18, the J call TRBJ1-1; D might be TRBD1 (6 bases). The V end was cut by 1 base, the J end by 3 bases, with 9 bases between. The CDR3 is made up of 14 amino acids. From germline, CDR1 is KGHSH and CDR2 LQKENI. The CDR3 DNA follows: TGTGCCAGCTCACCACGGACAGAATACACTGAAGCTTTCTTT. Translated, it gives CASSPRTEYTEAFF. Combining the CDR3 with reference TRBV18 and TRBJ1-1 gives the whole variable domain NAGVMQNPRHLVRRRGQEARLRCSPMKGHSHVYWYRQLPEEGLKFMVYLQKENIIDESGMPKERFSAEFPKEGPSILRIQQVVRGDSAAYFCASSPRTEYTEAFFGQGTRLTVV.

The chain is built from TRBV3-1 (or the pseudogene TRBV3-2) and TRBJ2-2; the D is unclear. V dropped 4 bases and J dropped 0 bases, with 3 bases sitting between them. The germline gives CDR1 LGHDT, CDR2 YNNKEL (reference sequence). CDR3 length: 13 residues. As DNA, the CDR3 is TGTGCCAGCAGCCCAACGAACACCGGGGAGCTGTTTTTT. The encoded protein is CASSPTNTGELFF.

Here the CDR3 DNA reads TGTGCCAGTAGTATGAGACTAGCGGGGATGAGCTCCTACAATGAGCAGTTCTTC. This encodes CASSMRLAGMSSYNEQFF. The genes are TRBV19 and TRBJ2-1; 11 nucleotides agree with TRBD2. The length of the CDR3 is 18 residues. J gave up 0 bases and V 3 bases, and 7 bases lay outside the gene matches. Germline CDR1 reads LNHDA; CDR2 reads SQIVND (reference sequence).

This rearrangement joins TRBV15 to TRBJ1-3; TRBD1 is a possible D gene (6 bases). Trimming pared 3 bases from V and 9 bases from J, leaving 12 bases between. CDR3 length: 13 residues. Germline V CDR1 and CDR2: LNHNV, YYDKDF (reference sequence). The CDR3 reads CATSRAQGSTIYF. The CDR3, as DNA: TGTGCCACCAGCAGGGCCCAGGGGAGCACCATATATTTT. The complete variable domain, with remaining parts taken from reference TRBV15 and TRBJ1-3, reads DAMVIQNPRYQVTQFGKPVTLSCSQTLNHNVMYWYQQKSSQAPKLLFHYYDKDFNNEADTPDNFQSRRPNTSFCFLDIRSPGLGDTAMYLCATSRAQGSTIYFGEGSWLTVV.

This rearrangement joins TRBV6-5 to TRBJ1-4; 9 nucleotides line up with TRBD1. V was pared by 7 bases and J by 5 bases, with 2 bases of the junction left unmatched. Germline loops: CDR1 MNHEY, CDR2 SVGAGI. The CDR3 covers 13 residues. The CDR3 sequence: CASKDRGNEKLFF. CDR3 bases: TGTGCCAGCAAAGACAGGGGGAATGAAAAACTGTTTTTT.

This rearrangement joins TRBV10-3 to TRBJ1-2; TRBD1 is a possible D gene (6 bases). Germline V gives CDR1 ENHRY, CDR2 SYGVKD. The CDR3 length is 13 residues. Between the trimmed V and J ends, which lost 11 bases and 6 bases, there was a span of 19 bases. The CDR3 region is CASTRTVTDGYTF. The DNA for the CDR3 is TGTGCCTCCACACGGACAGTTACAGATGGCTACACCTTC.

Concerning this clone: This specimen includes other DNA sequences encoding the same CDR3. The chain has TRBV27 and TRBJ2-3; 12 bases are shared with TRBD2. CDR3 size: 15 residues. Per germline, CDR1 MNHEY and CDR2 SMNVEV (reference sequence). V gave up 4 bases and J gave up 6 bases; unmatched junction bases: 5. The CDR3, as DNA: TGTGCCAGCAGTTCCCTAGCGGGGGGGACCGATACGCAGTATTTT. Its protein is CASSSLAGGTDTQYF.

This sequence joins TRBV29-1 and TRBJ1-1; tentatively, D is TRBD1 (5 bases). Germline-derived CDR1 and CDR2 are SQVTM and ANQGSEA. V was trimmed by 6 bases and J by 3 bases, leaving 17 bases between them. The CDR3 spans 14 residues. CDR3: CSVLGGTMDTEAFF. CDR3 in DNA: TGCAGCGTATTGGGGGGGACTATGGACACTGAAGCTTTCTTT.